The present T cell receptor (beta chain) was sequenced within a study of cytotoxic CD8 clonotypes in ibrutinib-treated CLL listed by TCRdb under 2021. In the study overall: The cohort included around 16 treatment-naive and some twelve relapsed/refractory patients; 17 were IGHV unmutated. Partial responses were observed in about 25 patients and complete responses in 2; after a median follow-up of 68 months, remission was maintained in some 14 patients and progression was observed in roughly twelve. Response samples were taken after a median of approximately eleven months on treatment, ranging from roughly 6 to 36 months. On average, each sample had some 260,000 productive templates and 100,000 or so productive rearrangements. Longitudinal samples were available for about 30% of the roughly 86 trial participants. Cryopreserved peripheral blood mononuclear cells were obtained before treatment, at response, and at either sustained remission or disease progression. Patients were still on ibrutinib when every remission and progressive disease sample was collected. What the work shows at the level of the full study, not this receptor alone: At baseline, clonality was higher than in age-matched healthy donors and showed a strong correlation with circulating CD8+ T-cell counts. Public clonotypes were found to be uncommon and were observed to contract or remain stable during treatment; the increase in clonality was shown to reflect expansion of private clonotypes at ibrutinib response. Sampling times were not matched between sustained-remission and progressing patients, and lymph node repertoires were not studied. An increase in clonality was observed at ibrutinib response, with clonality remaining stable during sustained remission and falling back toward baseline at progression.

Inclusive of the bounding cysteine and phenylalanine, the CDR3 is 14 residues long. The read is trimmed to its CDR3 DNA, 42 bases read in frame from base 1. In the germline V gene, CDR1 corresponds to SNHLY and CDR2 to FYNNEI. Trimming accounts for 5 bases at V and 2 bases at J, while the number of junction bases matched to no gene is 2. The time point label here, explained by the study, means: progressive disease on ibrutinib. For TCR beta library preparation, roughly 2 micrograms of genomic DNA were extracted from the cryopreserved PBMCs. Longitudinal blood samples from CLL patients on ibrutinib monotherapy underwent high-throughput TCR beta sequencing. Patients were enrolled in a phase 2 open-label single-center ibrutinib monotherapy trial. The goal of deep resolution MiSeq sequencing was a depth between 1 in 1 million and 1 in 200,000 T cells, and coverage averaged 10x per clonotype. TCR beta libraries were generated with the immunoSEQ hsTCRB Kit. Per the authors' processing: ImmunoSEQ Data Assistant and ImmunoSEQ Analyzer were used for data analysis, and V, D and J genes were assigned according to IMGT definitions. Clonality was computed as one minus normalized Shannon entropy of productive rearrangement frequencies, ranging from 0 to 1. Public clonotype analysis was restricted to overrepresented clonotypes comprising at least 0.05% of each patient's repertoire. Repertoires from roughly 13 age-matched healthy donors in immuneACCESS were used as clonality controls. TCRdb's version of the immuneACCESS table is confined to in-frame rearrangements and falls short of the full clone set. An unresolved V gene accounts for under half of the shortfall where checked; the remainder is of unknown origin. V and J calls plus clone size are reproduced from that table; the DNA served to infer D and trimming. The sample has about 68,000 clones on record, 80% of them singletons. The leading ten clones occupy about 8% of the sample.

To note about this clone: Its antigen remains unidentified. One base away there is no much larger clone; base qualities are not given.

The sample in question was PBMCs, obtained at disease progression, from a patient treated with ibrutinib. The clonotype was recovered from a human donor with chronic lymphocytic leukemia. Rearrangement joined TRBV2 to TRBJ2-3; a stretch of 9 junction bases matches TRBD2. The CDR3 reads CASSTSGSTDTQYF. The bases are TGTGCCAGCAGTACTAGCGGGTCCACAGATACGCAGTATTTT.